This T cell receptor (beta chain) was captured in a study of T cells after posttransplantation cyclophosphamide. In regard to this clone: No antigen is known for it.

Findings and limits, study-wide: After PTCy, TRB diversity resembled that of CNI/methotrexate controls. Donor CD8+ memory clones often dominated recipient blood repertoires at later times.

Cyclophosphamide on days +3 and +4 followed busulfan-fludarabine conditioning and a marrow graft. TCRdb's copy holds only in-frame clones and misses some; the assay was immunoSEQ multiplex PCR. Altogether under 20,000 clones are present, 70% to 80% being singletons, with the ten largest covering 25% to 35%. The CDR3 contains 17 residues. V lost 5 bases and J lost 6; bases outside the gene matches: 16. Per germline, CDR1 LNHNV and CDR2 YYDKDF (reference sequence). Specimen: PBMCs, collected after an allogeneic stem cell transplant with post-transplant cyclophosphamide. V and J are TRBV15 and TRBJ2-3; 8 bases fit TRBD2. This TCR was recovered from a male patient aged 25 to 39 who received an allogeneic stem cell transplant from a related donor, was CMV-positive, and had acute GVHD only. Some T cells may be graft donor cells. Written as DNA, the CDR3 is TGTGCCACCAGCCCGGGCGATGCGGGGGGCCTAAGGGATACGCAGTATTTT. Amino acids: CATSPGDAGGLRDTQYF.